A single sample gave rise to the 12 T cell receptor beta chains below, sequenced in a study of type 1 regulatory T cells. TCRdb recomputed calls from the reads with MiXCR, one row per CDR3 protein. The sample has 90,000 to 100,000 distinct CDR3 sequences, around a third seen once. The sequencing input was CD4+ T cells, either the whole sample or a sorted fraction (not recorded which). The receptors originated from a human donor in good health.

This CDR3 reads CASSLGPSTEEVNQPQHF. The CDR3 DNA is TGCGCCAGCAGCTTGGGGCCCTCGACTGAAGAGGTCAATCAGCCCCAGCATTTT. V and J are TRBV5-1 and TRBJ1-5, with D uncertain. The germline V gene has CDR1 SGHRS and CDR2 YFSETQ. Trimming removed 0 bases from V and 3 bases from J, with 19 bases in between. The CDR3 is 18 amino acids.

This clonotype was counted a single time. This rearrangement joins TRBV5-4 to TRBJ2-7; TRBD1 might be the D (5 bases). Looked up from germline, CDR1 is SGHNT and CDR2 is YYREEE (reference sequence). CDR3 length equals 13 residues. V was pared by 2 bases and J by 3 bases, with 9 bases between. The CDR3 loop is CASSLSGRYEQYF. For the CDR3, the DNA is TGTGCCAGCAGCTTATCAGGGCGCTACGAGCAGTACTTC. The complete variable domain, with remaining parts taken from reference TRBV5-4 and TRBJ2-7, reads ETGVTQSPTHLIKTRGQQVTLRCSSQSGHNTVSWYQQALGQGPQFIFQYYREEENGRGNFPPRFSGLQFPNYSSELNVNALELDDSALYLCASSLSGRYEQYFGPGTRLTVT.

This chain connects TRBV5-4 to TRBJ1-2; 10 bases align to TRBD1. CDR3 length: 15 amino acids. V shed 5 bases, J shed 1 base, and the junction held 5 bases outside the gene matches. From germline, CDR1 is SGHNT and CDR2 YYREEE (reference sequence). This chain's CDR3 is CASSRRDRGNYGYTF. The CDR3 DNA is TGTGCCAGCAGTAGGCGGGACAGGGGTAACTATGGCTACACCTTC. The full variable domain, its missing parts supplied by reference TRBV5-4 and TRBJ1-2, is ETGVTQSPTHLIKTRGQQVTLRCSSQSGHNTVSWYQQALGQGPQFIFQYYREEENGRGNFPPRFSGLQFPNYSSELNVNALELDDSALYLCASSRRDRGNYGYTFGSGTRLTVV.

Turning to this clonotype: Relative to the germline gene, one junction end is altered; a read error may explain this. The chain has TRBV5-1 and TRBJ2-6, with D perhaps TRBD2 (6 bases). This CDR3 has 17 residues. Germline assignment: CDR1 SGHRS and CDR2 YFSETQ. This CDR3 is CASSRRAGSSGAHVLTF. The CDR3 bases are TGCGCCAGCAGCAGGAGGGCGGGTAGTTCTGGGGCCCACGTCCTGACTTTC.

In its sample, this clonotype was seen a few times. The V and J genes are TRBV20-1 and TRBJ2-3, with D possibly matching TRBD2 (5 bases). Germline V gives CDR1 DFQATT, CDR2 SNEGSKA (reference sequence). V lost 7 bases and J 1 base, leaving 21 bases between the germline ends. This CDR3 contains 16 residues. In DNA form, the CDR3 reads TGCAGTGGAGGCGGGTCCGCTGAACTTGGCACAGATACGCAGTATTTT. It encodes CSGGGSAELGTDTQYF.

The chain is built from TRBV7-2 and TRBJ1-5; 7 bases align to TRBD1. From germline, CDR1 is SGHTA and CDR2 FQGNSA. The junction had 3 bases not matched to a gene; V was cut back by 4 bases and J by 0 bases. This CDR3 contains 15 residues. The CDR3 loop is CASSSGTVSNQPQHF. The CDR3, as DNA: TGTGCCAGCAGCTCAGGGACAGTTAGCAATCAGCCCCAGCATTTT.

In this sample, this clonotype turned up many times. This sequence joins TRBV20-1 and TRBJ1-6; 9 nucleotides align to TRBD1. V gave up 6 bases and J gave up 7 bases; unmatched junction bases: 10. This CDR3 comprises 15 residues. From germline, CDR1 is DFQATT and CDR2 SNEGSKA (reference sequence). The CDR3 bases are TGCAGTGCCAAGCAAACCGGGACAGGGAATTCACCCCTCCACTTT. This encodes CSAKQTGTGNSPLHF.

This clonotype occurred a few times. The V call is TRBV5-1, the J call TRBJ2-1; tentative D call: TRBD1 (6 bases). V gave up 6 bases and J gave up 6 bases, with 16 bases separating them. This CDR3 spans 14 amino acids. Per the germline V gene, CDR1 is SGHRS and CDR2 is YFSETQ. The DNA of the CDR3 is TGCGCCAGCAACCCGGAACAGGGTGGCAATGAGCAGTTCTTC. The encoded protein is CASNPEQGGNEQFF.

CDR3 in amino acids: CASSSMGQGYEQYF. CDR3 sequence (DNA): TGTGCCAGCAGCTCCATGGGACAGGGGTACGAGCAGTACTTC. The chain uses TRBV7-2 and TRBJ2-7; 10 positions match TRBD1. In germline, CDR1 is SGHTA, CDR2 FQGNSA. Trimming took 4 bases from V and 4 from J; bases not matched to a gene: 4. The CDR3 spans 14 residues.

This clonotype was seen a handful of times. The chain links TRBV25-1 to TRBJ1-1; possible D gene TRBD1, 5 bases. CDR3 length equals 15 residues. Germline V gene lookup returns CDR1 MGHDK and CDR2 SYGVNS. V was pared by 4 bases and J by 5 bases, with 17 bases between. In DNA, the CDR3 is TGTGCCAGCAGTGGGGGCCCCCCGGGGGGTACTGAAGCTTTCTTT. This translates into CASSGGPPGGTEAFF.

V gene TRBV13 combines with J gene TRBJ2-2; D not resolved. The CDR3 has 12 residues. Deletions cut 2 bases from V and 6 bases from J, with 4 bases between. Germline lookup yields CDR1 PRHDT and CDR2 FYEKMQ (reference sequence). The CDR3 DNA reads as TGTGCCAGCAGCTTAAGACCCGGGGAGCTGTTTTTT. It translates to CASSLRPGELFF.

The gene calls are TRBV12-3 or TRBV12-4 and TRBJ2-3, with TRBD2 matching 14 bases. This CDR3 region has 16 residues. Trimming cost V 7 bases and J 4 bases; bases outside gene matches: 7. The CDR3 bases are TGTGCCAGCATTCGCGGACTAGCGGGGGGCCCAGATACGCAGTATTTT. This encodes CASIRGLAGGPDTQYF.